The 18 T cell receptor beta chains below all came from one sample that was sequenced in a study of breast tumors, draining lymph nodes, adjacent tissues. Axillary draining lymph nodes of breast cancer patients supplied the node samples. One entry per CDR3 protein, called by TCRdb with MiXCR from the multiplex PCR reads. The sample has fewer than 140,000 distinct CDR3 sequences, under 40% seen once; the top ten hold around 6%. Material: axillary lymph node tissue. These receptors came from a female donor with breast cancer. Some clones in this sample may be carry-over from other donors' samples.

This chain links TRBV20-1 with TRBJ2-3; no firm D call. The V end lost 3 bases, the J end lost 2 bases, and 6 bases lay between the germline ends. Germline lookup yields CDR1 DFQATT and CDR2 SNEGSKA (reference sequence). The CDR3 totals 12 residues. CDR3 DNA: TGCAGTGCTAGGGCAGTCACAGATACGCAGTATTTT. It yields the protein CSARAVTDTQYF.

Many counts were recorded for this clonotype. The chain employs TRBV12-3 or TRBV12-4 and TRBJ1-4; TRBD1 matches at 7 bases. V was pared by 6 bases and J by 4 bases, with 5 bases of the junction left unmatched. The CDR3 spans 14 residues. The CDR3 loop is CASSTGVRNEKLFF. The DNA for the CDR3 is TGTGCCAGCAGCACAGGGGTTCGTAATGAAAAACTGTTTTTT.

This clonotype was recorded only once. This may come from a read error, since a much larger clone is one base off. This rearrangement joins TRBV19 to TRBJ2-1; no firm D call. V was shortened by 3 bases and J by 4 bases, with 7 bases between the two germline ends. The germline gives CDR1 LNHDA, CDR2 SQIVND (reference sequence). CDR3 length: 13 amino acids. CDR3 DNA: TGTGCCAGTAGTATGGTGATATACAATGAGCAGTTCTTC. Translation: CASSMVIYNEQFF.

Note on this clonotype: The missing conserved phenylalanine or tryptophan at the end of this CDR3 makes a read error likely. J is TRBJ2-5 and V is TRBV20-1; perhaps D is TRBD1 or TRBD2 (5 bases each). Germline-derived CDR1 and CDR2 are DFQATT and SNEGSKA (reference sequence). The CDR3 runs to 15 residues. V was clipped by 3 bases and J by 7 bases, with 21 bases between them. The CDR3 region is CSASVGTRRAGTQYL. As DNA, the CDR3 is TGCAGTGCTAGTGTTGGGACGCGGCGGGCTGGGACCCAGTACCTC.

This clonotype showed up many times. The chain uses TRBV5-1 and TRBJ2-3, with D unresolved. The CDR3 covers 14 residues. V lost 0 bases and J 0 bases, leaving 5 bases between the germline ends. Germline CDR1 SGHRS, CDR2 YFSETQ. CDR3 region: CASSLDTSTDTQYF. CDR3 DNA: TGCGCCAGCAGCTTGGACACGAGCACAGATACGCAGTATTTT.

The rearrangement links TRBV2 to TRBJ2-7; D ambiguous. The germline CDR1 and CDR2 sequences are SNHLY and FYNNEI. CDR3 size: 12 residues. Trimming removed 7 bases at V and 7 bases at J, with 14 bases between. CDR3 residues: CASNIQFGEQYF. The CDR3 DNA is TGTGCCAGCAATATACAGTTCGGAGAGCAGTACTTC.

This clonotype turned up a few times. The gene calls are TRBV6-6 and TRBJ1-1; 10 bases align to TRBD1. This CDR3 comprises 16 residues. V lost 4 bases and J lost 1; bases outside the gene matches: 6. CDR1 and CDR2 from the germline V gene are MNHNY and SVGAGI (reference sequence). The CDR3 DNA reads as TGTGCCAGCAGTTCCGGGACAGGGGTTAAGAACACTGAAGCTTTCTTT. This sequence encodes CASSSGTGVKNTEAFF.

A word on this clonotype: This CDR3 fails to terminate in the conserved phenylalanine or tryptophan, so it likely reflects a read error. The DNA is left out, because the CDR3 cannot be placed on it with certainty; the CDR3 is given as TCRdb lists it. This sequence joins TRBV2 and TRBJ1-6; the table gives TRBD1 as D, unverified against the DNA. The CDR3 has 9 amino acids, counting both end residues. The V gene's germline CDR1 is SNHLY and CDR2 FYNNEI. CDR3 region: CASSSPGNS.

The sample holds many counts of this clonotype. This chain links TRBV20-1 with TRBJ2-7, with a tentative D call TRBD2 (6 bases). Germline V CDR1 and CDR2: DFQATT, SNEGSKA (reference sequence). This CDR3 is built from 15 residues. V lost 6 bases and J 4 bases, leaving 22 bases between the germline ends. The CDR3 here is CSAGIGAGGEYEQYF. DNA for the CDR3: TGCAGTGCGGGGATAGGGGCCGGCGGGGAATACGAGCAGTACTTC.

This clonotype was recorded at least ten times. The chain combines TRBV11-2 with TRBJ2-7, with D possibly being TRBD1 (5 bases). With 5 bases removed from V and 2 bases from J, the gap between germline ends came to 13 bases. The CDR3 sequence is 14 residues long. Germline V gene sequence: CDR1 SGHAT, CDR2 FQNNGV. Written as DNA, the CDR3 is TGTGCCAGCAGCCTCACGGACACCGCCTACGAGCAGTACTTC. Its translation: CASSLTDTAYEQYF.

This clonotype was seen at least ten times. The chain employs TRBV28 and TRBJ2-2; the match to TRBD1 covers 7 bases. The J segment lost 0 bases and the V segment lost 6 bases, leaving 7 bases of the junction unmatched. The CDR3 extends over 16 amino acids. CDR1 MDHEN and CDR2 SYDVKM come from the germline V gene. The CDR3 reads CASSQLQGTNTGELFF. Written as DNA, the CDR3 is TGTGCCAGCAGCCAATTACAGGGGACGAACACCGGGGAGCTGTTTTTT.

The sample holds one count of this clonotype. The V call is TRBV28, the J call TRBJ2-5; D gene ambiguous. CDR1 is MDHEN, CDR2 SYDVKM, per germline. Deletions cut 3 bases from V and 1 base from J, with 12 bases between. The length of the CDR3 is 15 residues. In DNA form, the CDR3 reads TGTGCCAGCAGTTTTAGGGCTACGCGCCAAGAGACCCAGTACTTC. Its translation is CASSFRATRQETQYF.

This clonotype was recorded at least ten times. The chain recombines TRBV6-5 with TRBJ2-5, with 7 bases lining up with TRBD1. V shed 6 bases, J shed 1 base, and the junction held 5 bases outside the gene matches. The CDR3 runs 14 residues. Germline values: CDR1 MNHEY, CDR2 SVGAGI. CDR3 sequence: CASRDWDSQETQYF. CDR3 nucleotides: TGTGCCAGCAGAGACTGGGACAGCCAAGAGACCCAGTACTTC.

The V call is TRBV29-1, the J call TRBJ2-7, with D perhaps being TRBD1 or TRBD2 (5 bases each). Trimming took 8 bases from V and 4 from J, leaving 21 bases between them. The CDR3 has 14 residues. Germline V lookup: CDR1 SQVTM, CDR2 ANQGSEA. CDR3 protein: CSFGQGAQPYEQYF. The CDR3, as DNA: TGCAGCTTCGGGCAGGGAGCCCAGCCTTACGAGCAGTACTTC.

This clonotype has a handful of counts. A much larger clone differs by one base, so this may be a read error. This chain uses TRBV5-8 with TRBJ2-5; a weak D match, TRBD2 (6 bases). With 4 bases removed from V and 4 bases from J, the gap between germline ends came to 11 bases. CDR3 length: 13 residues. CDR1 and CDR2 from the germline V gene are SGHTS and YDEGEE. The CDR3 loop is CASSRGYPETQYF. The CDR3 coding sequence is TGTGCCAGCAGCCGGGGGTACCCAGAGACCCAGTACTTC.

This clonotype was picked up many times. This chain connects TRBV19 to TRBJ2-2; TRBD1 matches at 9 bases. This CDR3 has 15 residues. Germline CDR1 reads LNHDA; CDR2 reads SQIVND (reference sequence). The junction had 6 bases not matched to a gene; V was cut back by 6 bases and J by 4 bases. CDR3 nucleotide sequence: TGTGCCAGTAGCGGACAGGGGATGGTCACCGGGGAGCTGTTTTTT. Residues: CASSGQGMVTGELFF.

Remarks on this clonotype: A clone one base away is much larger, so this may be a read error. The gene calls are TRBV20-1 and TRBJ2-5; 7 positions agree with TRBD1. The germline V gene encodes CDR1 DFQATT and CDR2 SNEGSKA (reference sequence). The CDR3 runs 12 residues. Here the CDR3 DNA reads TGCAGTGCTTCCCGACAGGGAGAGACCCCGTACTTC. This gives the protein CSASRQGETPYF.

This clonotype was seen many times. CDR3 bases: TGTGCCAGTAGTCCACAGTTCTCCTATAATTCACCCCTCCACTTT. Encoded protein: CASSPQFSYNSPLHF. The chain is built from TRBV19 and TRBJ1-6; D is unclear. Trimming shortened V by 5 bases and J by 0 bases, and 8 bases separated the two germline ends. Germline CDR1 LNHDA, CDR2 SQIVND (reference sequence). The CDR3 is made up of 15 amino acids.